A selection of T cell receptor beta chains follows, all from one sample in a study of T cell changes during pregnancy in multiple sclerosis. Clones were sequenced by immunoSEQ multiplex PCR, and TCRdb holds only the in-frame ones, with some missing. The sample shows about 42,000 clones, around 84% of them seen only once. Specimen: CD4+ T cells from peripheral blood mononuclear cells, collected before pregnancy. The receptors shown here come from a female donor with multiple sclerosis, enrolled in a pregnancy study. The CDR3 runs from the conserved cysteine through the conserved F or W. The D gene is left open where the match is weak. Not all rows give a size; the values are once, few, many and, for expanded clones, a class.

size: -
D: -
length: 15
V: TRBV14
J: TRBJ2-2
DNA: TGTGCCAGCAGCCATTGGAGAGATCTCACCGGGGAGCTGTTTTTT
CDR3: CASSHWRDLTGELFF

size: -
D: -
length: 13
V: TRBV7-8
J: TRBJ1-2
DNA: TGTGCCAGCAGCTACCGCGCGGGGGCTGGCTACACCTTC
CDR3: CASSYRAGAGYTF

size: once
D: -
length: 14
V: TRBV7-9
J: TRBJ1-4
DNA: TGTGCCAGCAGCTTCGGCGGGGGCCCTGAAAAACTGTTTTTT
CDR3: CASSFGGGPEKLFF

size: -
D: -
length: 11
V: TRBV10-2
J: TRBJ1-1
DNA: TGCGCCAGCCTGGGGGGAACTGAAGCTTTCTTT
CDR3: CASLGGTEAFF

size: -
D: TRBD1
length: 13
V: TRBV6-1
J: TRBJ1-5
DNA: TGTGCCAGCAGTGAGATTTCCGGGACAGCCCAGCATTTT
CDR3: CASSEISGTAQHF

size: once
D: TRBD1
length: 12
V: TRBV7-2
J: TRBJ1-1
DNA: TGTGCCAGCAGCCCACGGACAGGGGGAGCTTTCTTT
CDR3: CASSPRTGGAFF

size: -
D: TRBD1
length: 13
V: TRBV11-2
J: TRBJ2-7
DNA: TGTGCCAGCAGCCCTGACAGGGGGCGAGAGCAGTACTTC
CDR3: CASSPDRGREQYF

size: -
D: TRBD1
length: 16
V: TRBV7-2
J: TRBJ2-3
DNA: TGTGCCAGCAGCTCGATTCAGACAGGGTCGGTGGATACGCAGTATTTT
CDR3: CASSSIQTGSVDTQYF

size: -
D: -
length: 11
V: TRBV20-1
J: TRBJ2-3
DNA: TGCAGTGCTAGTACTGTAGATACGCAGTATTTT
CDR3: CSASTVDTQYF

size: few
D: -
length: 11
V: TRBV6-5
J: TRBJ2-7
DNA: TGTGCCAGCAGAAGCGCCTACGAGCAGTACTTC
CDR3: CASRSAYEQYF